Here is one TCR beta chain with its context. Its antigen remains unidentified. A sample-barcoded 5' primer and a J-beta primer mix were used in a second PCR of about 6 to 12 cycles. Each cDNA molecule carried a tag from a template-switch adaptor that contained 12 random nucleotides. TCRdb independently ran MiXCR on the 5' RACE reads; one entry per CDR3 protein. Counted here are about 670,000 distinct CDR3 sequences, roughly 43% occurring once; the ten biggest clones make up 30%. There are 15 residues in the CDR3. Trimming removed 3 bases from V and 0 bases from J, with 9 bases in between. The germline CDR1 and CDR2 sequences are SGHTA and FQGNSA. The data were obtained in a study of blood T cells in healthy people across ages. Whole-study findings and limits: Both higher diversity and more naive CD4+ cells marked long-lived donors when set against aged donors.

Each donor had 7.5 to 10 milliliters of peripheral blood drawn. This chain connects TRBV7-2 to TRBJ2-1; D is undetermined. The clonotype originates from an older man in good health. Sequencing used blood. The CDR3 nucleotides read TGTGCCAGCAGCTTGAGGACCAACTCCTACAATGAGCAGTTCTTC. Its protein product is CASSLRTNSYNEQFF.